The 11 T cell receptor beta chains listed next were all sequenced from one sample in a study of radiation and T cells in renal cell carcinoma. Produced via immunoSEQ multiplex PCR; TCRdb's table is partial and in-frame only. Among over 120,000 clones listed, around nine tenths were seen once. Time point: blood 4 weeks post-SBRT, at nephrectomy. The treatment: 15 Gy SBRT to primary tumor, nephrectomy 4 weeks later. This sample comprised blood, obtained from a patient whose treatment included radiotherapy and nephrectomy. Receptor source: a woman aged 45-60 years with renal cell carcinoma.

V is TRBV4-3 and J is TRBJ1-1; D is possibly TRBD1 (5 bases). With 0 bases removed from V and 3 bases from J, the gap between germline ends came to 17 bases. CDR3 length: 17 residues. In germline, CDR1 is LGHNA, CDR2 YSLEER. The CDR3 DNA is TGCGCCAGCAGCCAAGACTTCGGGGGAGTAGGTGACACTGAAGCTTTCTTT. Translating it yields CASSQDFGGVGDTEAFF.

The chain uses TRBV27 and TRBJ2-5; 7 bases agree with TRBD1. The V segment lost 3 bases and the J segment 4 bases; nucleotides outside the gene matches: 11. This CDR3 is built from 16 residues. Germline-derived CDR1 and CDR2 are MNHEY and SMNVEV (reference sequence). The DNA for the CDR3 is TGTGCCAGCAGTTTCTCCGGGGCAGGGGGACGAGAGACCCAGTACTTC. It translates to CASSFSGAGGRETQYF.

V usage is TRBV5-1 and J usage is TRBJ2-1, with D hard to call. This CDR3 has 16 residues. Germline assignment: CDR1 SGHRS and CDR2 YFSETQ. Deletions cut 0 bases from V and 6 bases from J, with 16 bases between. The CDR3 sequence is CASSLEGRMASNEQFF. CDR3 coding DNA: TGCGCCAGCAGCTTGGAAGGGCGGATGGCCTCCAATGAGCAGTTCTTC.

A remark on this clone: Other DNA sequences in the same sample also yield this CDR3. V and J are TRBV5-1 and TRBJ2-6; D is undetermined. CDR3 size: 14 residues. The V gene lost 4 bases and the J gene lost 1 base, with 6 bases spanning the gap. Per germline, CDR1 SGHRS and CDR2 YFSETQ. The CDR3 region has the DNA TGCGCCAGCAGCGCTGGGTCTGGGGCCAACGTCCTGACTTTC. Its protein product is CASSAGSGANVLTF.

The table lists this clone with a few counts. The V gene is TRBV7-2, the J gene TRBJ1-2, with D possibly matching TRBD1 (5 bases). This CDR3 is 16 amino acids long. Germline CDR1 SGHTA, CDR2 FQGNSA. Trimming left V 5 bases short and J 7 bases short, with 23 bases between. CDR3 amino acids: CASSPRPPGRWGGYTF. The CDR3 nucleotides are TGTGCCAGCAGCCCGCGACCGCCGGGGCGTTGGGGTGGCTACACCTTC.

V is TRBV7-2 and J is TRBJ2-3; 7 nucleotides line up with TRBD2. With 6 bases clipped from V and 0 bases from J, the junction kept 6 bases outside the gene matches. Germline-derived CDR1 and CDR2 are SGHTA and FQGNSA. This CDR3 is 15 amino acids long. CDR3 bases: TGTGCCAGCAGTTTACTAGCGACGAGCACAGATACGCAGTATTTT. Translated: CASSLLATSTDTQYF.

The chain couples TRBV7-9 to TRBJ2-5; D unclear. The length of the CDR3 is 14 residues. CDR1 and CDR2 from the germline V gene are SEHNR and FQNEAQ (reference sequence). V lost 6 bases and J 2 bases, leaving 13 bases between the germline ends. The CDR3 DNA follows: TGTGCCAGCAGGCCGAGCTCCAGGCAAGAGACCCAGTACTTC. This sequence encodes CASRPSSRQETQYF.

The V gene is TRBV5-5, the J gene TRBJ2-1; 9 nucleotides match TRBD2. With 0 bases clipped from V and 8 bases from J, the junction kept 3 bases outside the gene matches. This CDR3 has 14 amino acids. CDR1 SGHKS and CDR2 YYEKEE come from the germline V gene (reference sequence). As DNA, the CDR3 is TGTGCCAGCAGCTTGGGTTTAGCGGGAGATGAGCAGTTCTTC. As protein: CASSLGLAGDEQFF.

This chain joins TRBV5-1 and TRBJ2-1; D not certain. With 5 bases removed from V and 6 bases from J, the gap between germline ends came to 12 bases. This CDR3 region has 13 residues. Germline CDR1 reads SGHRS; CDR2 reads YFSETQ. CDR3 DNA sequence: TGCGCCAGCAGGCCTGTTGCGACCAATGAGCAGTTCTTC. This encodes CASRPVATNEQFF.

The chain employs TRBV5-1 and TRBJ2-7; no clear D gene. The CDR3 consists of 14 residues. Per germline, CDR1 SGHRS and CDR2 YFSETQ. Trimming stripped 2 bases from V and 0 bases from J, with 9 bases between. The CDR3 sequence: CASSFEQASYEQYF. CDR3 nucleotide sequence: TGCGCCAGCAGCTTTGAGCAGGCCTCCTACGAGCAGTACTTC.

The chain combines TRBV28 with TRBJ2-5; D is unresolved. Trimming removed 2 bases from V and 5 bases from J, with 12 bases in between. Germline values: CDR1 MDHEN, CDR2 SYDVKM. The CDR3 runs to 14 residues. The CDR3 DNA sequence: TGTGCCAGCAGTTTAAGTGGCAGCCGGGAGACCCAGTACTTC. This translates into CASSLSGSRETQYF.